These 2 T cell receptor beta chains share one sample of origin, sequenced in a study of blood T cell repertoires in COVID-19. Produced via immunoSEQ multiplex PCR; TCRdb's table is partial and in-frame only. This table holds 25,000 to 35,000 clones, 75% to 95% found once. Material: peripheral blood. The receptors were gathered from a human donor with active COVID-19. The donor label of this sample is uncertain.

The chain has TRBV11-2 and TRBJ1-2; TRBD1 is a possible D gene (6 bases). Per germline, CDR1 SGHAT and CDR2 FQNNGV. CDR3 length equals 17 residues. Trimming took 0 bases from V and 3 from J, leaving 17 bases between them. The chain's CDR3 is CASSLDRGAVDHYGYTF. CDR3 sequence (DNA): TGTGCCAGCAGCTTAGATCGGGGGGCTGTTGATCACTATGGCTACACCTTC.

This chain links TRBV7-2 with TRBJ2-3; 7 positions match TRBD2. This CDR3 spans 15 amino acids. Germline assignment: CDR1 SGHTA and CDR2 FQGNSA. J was trimmed by 2 bases and V by 3 bases; bases with no gene match: 5. The DNA for the CDR3 is TGTGCCAGCAGCTTTCAAAGCGGGACCACAGATACGCAGTATTTT. Amino acids: CASSFQSGTTDTQYF.